The clone carrying this T cell receptor beta chain was picked up many times. TCRdb re-analysed the 5' RACE reads in MiXCR, keeping a single row per CDR3 protein. The table lists some 30,000 distinct CDR3 sequences, approximately 25% of them singletons. CDR1 and CDR2 (germline): SGHTA, FQGNSA. V was pared by 4 bases and J by 3 bases, with 12 bases between. The CDR3 extends over 14 amino acids. The sequence derives from a female donor with breast cancer. This chain joins TRBV7-2 and TRBJ1-1, with TRBD1 as a possible D gene (5 bases). Sequenced material: naive CD4+ T cells sorted from a lymph node. Specified subset: naive CD4+ T cells, CD4+CD45RA+CD25-. CDR3 protein: CASSYQGVDTEAFF. As DNA, the CDR3 is TGTGCCAGCAGCTATCAGGGTGTTGACACTGAAGCTTTCTTT.